These 19 T cell receptor beta chains came from one sample sequenced in a study of OX40 agonist ivuxolimab in advanced cancers. Assay used: immunoSEQ multiplex PCR; TCRdb lists only in-frame clones, some missing. Found here are over 15,000 clones, 90% of them singletons; the top ten hold around half. The material was CD4+ or CD8+ T cells sorted from blood, obtained in a trial of the OX40 agonist ivuxolimab. These receptor sequences come from an adult with an advanced solid tumor such as melanoma, head and neck, liver or kidney cancer.

The chain joins TRBV7-3 to TRBJ2-2; TRBD1 might be the D (6 bases). Germline assignment: CDR1 SGHTA and CDR2 FQGTGA. The V end lost 6 bases, the J end lost 7 bases, and 12 bases lay between the germline ends. The CDR3 has 13 residues. In DNA, the CDR3 is TGTGCCAGCAGTACAGGGCTTCTCGGGGAGCTGTTTTTT. It encodes CASSTGLLGELFF.

The genes are TRBV19 and TRBJ2-5; 7 nucleotides line up with TRBD1. The V segment lost 3 bases and the J segment 7 bases; nucleotides outside the gene matches: 5. This CDR3 has 13 residues. Per germline, CDR1 LNHDA and CDR2 SQIVND (reference sequence). The CDR3 DNA is TGTGCCAGTAGTATTACAGGGGTTGGGACCCAGTACTTC. Translation gives CASSITGVGTQYF.

The chain carries TRBV30 and TRBJ2-7; D unclear. Germline loops: CDR1 GTSNPN, CDR2 SVGIG (reference sequence). This CDR3 spans 12 amino acids. V was cut by 0 bases and J by 2 bases, with 5 bases left in between. In DNA form, the CDR3 reads TGTGCCTGGAGTGTATCCCCCTACGAGCAGTACTTC. This sequence encodes CAWSVSPYEQYF.

This clone has only one observation. The chain employs TRBV5-5 and TRBJ2-7, with D tentatively TRBD2 (6 bases). The germline V gene encodes CDR1 SGHKS and CDR2 YYEKEE (reference sequence). The CDR3 runs 13 residues. Deletions cut 1 base from V and 3 bases from J, with 8 bases between. Here the CDR3 reads CASSLTGDYEQYF. The CDR3 DNA is TGTGCCAGCAGCTTGACGGGAGACTACGAGCAGTACTTC.

The chain combines TRBV19 with TRBJ2-6; a possible D gene is TRBD2 (6 bases). Germline CDR1 and CDR2: LNHDA and SQIVND (reference sequence). The CDR3 runs 15 residues. V gave up 6 bases and J gave up 0 bases, with 9 bases separating them. The CDR3 DNA follows: TGTGCCAGTAGCGCGGGGTCCTCTGGGGCCAACGTCCTGACTTTC. Translated, it gives CASSAGSSGANVLTF.

The V call is TRBV7-8, the J call TRBJ2-5; 13 bases are a match to TRBD2. V gave up 5 bases and J gave up 4 bases; unmatched junction bases: 7. There are 16 residues in the CDR3. Germline V lookup: CDR1 SGHVS, CDR2 FQNEAQ. CDR3: CASSRTSGRLRETQYF. In DNA form, the CDR3 reads TGTGCCAGCAGCCGGACTAGCGGGAGACTACGAGAGACCCAGTACTTC.

This clone is a singleton in its sample. The rearrangement uses TRBV6-1 and TRBJ2-5; either TRBD1 or TRBD2 may supply D (5 bases each). Germline values: CDR1 MNHNS, CDR2 SASEGT. The CDR3 spans 15 residues. V gave up 10 bases and J gave up 4 bases, with 22 bases separating them. CDR3: CATRGRLGIRETQYF. The CDR3 DNA reads TGTGCCACCCGGGGCAGGTTAGGTATTCGAGAGACCCAGTACTTC.

V and J are TRBV29-1 and TRBJ1-2; D is unresolved. This CDR3 has 12 amino acids. V was shortened by 6 bases and J by 5 bases, with 13 bases between the two germline ends. CDR1 and CDR2 (germline): SQVTM, ANQGSEA. This CDR3 is CSVPGVLYGYTF. The CDR3 DNA sequence: TGCAGCGTGCCCGGAGTGTTGTATGGCTACACCTTC.

V gene TRBV4-3 combines with J gene TRBJ2-5; TRBD1 is a possible D gene (5 bases). The V gene's germline CDR1 is LGHNA and CDR2 YSLEER. This CDR3 region has 15 residues. V was pared by 0 bases and J by 0 bases, with 8 bases between. The CDR3 region has the DNA TGCGCCAGCAGCCAAGAAACGGACAACCAAGAGACCCAGTACTTC. It yields the protein CASSQETDNQETQYF.

This chain connects TRBV6-5 to TRBJ2-5; weak D call: TRBD1 (6 bases). With 4 bases removed from V and 4 bases from J, the gap between germline ends came to 16 bases. CDR1 MNHEY and CDR2 SVGAGI come from the germline V gene. The CDR3 length is 15 residues. The CDR3 here is CASSSGVQGPETQYF. In DNA, the CDR3 is TGTGCCAGCAGTTCAGGGGTACAGGGTCCAGAGACCCAGTACTTC.

This sequence joins TRBV29-1 and TRBJ2-7; 7 bases line up with TRBD2. The CDR3 covers 13 residues. Germline V lookup: CDR1 SQVTM, CDR2 ANQGSEA. The V gene end was trimmed by 6 bases and the J gene end by 0 bases; junction bases not matched to a gene: 5. CDR3 sequence: CSVIGLVSYEQYF. CDR3 nucleotide sequence: TGCAGCGTCATCGGACTAGTCTCCTACGAGCAGTACTTC.

The CDR3 sequence is CASSLSVRLASSYNEQFF. CDR3 nucleotides: TGTGCCAGCAGCTTGTCTGTTCGACTAGCGAGCTCCTACAATGAGCAGTTCTTC. V gene TRBV5-4 combines with J gene TRBJ2-1; 8 nucleotides line up with TRBD2. Per germline, CDR1 SGHNT and CDR2 YYREEE (reference sequence). This CDR3 has 18 amino acids. V gave up 1 base and J gave up 0 bases; unmatched junction bases: 9.

This clone was found a few times. The chain couples TRBV7-9 to TRBJ2-7, with a weak D call TRBD2 (5 bases). V lost 5 bases and J lost 6, with 11 bases in between. This CDR3 comprises 12 residues. The V gene's germline CDR1 is SEHNR and CDR2 FQNEAQ (reference sequence). As DNA, the CDR3 is TGTGCCAGCAGCCCGACCCGGGGCGAGCAGTACTTC. Its protein product is CASSPTRGEQYF.

This chain links TRBV4-3 with TRBJ2-7; D remains ambiguous. Germline CDR1 and CDR2: LGHNA and YSLEER. The CDR3 runs 15 residues. V lost 0 bases to trimming and J lost 0 bases, with 9 bases between them. The CDR3 region has the DNA TGCGCCAGCAGCCAAGAAGCCGCAACCTCCTACGAGCAGTACTTC. Protein: CASSQEAATSYEQYF.

The chain joins TRBV4-2 to TRBJ1-1; 10 bases are shared with TRBD1. The V segment lost 0 bases and the J segment 4 bases; nucleotides outside the gene matches: 5. Germline V gives CDR1 LGHNA, CDR2 YNFKEQ. The CDR3 has 16 residues. The CDR3 spells CASSQEGGTGATEAFF. For the CDR3, the DNA is TGTGCCAGCAGCCAAGAGGGGGGGACAGGGGCCACTGAAGCTTTCTTT.

This clone was counted a single time. The chain links TRBV2 to TRBJ1-4; maybe TRBD1 (5 bases). The CDR3 has 14 amino acids. In germline, CDR1 is SNHLY, CDR2 FYNNEI. Trimming stripped 6 bases from V and 2 bases from J, with 10 bases between. DNA for the CDR3: TGTGCCAGCAGGGGGGGGGTGACTAATGAAAAACTGTTTTTT. Its protein is CASRGGVTNEKLFF.

V usage is TRBV15 and J usage is TRBJ1-4; possible D gene TRBD1, 5 bases. The CDR3 extends over 15 amino acids. CDR1 is LNHNV and CDR2 is YYDKDF in the germline V gene (reference sequence). V was clipped by 5 bases and J by 2 bases, with 12 bases between them. CDR3 residues: CATSGGERTNEKLFF. The CDR3, as DNA: TGTGCCACCAGCGGGGGGGAGAGGACTAATGAAAAACTGTTTTTT.

This chain joins TRBV9 and TRBJ2-7; 7 positions agree with TRBD2. CDR3 length equals 15 residues. The germline CDR1 and CDR2 sequences are SGDLS and YYNGEE. V trimming: 4 bases; J trimming: 7 bases; junction bases outside the gene matches: 14. CDR3 nucleotides: TGTGCCAGCAGCCCCTCCGGGGCGGGAGTTGAAGAGCAGTACTTC. Its protein product is CASSPSGAGVEEQYF.

V gene TRBV9 combines with J gene TRBJ2-2, with TRBD2 identical over 12 bases. The J segment lost 4 bases and the V segment lost 6 bases, leaving 10 bases of the junction unmatched. Germline values: CDR1 SGDLS, CDR2 YYNGEE. This CDR3 comprises 17 residues. The CDR3 DNA reads TGTGCCAGCACTCACCTAGCGGGAGGGCCTAGCACCGGGGAGCTGTTTTTT. This encodes CASTHLAGGPSTGELFF. The whole variable domain, remainder taken from reference TRBV9 and TRBJ2-2, is DSGVTQTPKHLITATGQRVTLRCSPRSGDLSVYWYQQSLDQGLQFLIQYYNGEERAKGNILERFSAQQFPDLHSELNLSSLELGDSALYFCASTHLAGGPSTGELFFGEGSRLTVL.